This TCR beta chain was retrieved from a study of blood T cell repertoires in COVID-19. V was clipped by 1 base and J by 4 bases, with 7 bases between them. Germline V gene lookup returns CDR1 SEHNR and CDR2 FQNEAQ (reference sequence). The CDR3 consists of 14 residues. TCRdb's copy holds only in-frame clones and misses some; the assay was immunoSEQ multiplex PCR. The data hold a few hundred thousand clones, with approximately 83% observed a single time. Only a few counts were recorded for this clone. The chain uses TRBV7-9 and TRBJ1-4; D gene ambiguous. The clonotype comes from a woman between 65 and 79 years old with acute or convalescent COVID-19. The sample was peripheral blood. The chain's CDR3 is CASSLGRNNEKLFF. The DNA for the CDR3 is TGTGCCAGCAGCTTAGGCAGGAATAATGAAAAACTGTTTTTT.